Included here is one TCR beta chain sequence, with context. Which antigen it targets is not known. Base qualities are missing; no much larger clone stands one base away. In the germline V gene, CDR1 corresponds to SNHLY and CDR2 to FYNNEI. The junction shows trimming of 0 bases on V and 8 bases on J, plus 22 bases between the germline ends. The CDR3 contains 17 residues, cysteine and phenylalanine counted. Here the CDR3 DNA is all that survives: 51 bases in frame from base 1. The data were taken from a study of T cells in localized non-small cell lung cancer (TCRdb year 2020). A note on the overall study: Comparing tumors with uninvolved tumor-adjacent lungs, the study looked at the T cell repertoires of hundreds of patients with early-stage NSCLC. A mean age of roughly 64 years was recorded for the NSCLC patients, of whom around 120 were male and around 100 were female. The cohort was made up of around 250 treatment-naive NSCLC patients whose localized lung tumors had been resected. General findings and caveats noted by the study authors: Higher blood T cell density associated with longer overall survival, while higher adjacent-lung clonality associated with shorter survival. Uninvolved tumor-adjacent lung showed the highest T cell clonality, higher than tumor, which suggests more focused antigenic responses in the uninvolved tumor-adjacent lung. Because the study design was exploratory, TCR variables were selected using unadjusted p-values without false-discovery rate correction. Of the top 100 tumor clones, a median of roughly 57 were detected in paired uninvolved adjacent lung; roughly 29 were also among that lung's top 100. Because multi-region sequencing of the tumors was not done, intratumor heterogeneity could not be ruled out.

At diagnosis, tumor, uninvolved tumor-adjacent lung and peripheral blood were collected and then preserved as a mix of FFPE and fresh-frozen material. For TCR repertoire profiling, the blood samples were analyzed as peripheral blood mononuclear cells. The immunoSEQ Assay was used to sequence TCR beta CDR3 regions from DNA. Concerning the study's data processing: T cell density was computed as TCR beta template counts normalized to usable DNA estimated by amplifying housekeeping genes. Richness was estimated using the preseqR package, with extrapolation to 400,000 templates for PBMC samples and to 120,000 templates for tissue samples. Clonality was defined as one minus Pielou's evenness. To identify tissue-enriched TCRs, differential abundance testing was run on productive amino-acid clonotypes with a minimum total count of 5 and an alpha of 0.1. The Jaccard Index and the Morisita Overlap Index were used to measure how much the repertoires overlapped between compartments. GLIPH grouped TCR beta CDR3s together with public tetramer-defined viral CDR3s, and a viral motif had to include at least three viral sequences and also show V-gene enrichment. TCRdb took this table from immuneACCESS and kept in-frame rearrangements with V and J called. Such tables lack part of the clones; where checked against another copy, unresolved V genes explain under half of the gap, and the rest is unexplained. Clonal size and the V and J genes are those of that table, whereas D and trimming came from the DNA. The sample profile shows some 50,000 clones; approximately 80% of them were found once. Of the sample, 17% is held by the ten largest clones.

Sample: peripheral blood mononuclear cells, taken before any cancer treatment. The chain joins TRBV2 to TRBJ1-2, and perhaps TRBD1 as D gene, on 6 matching bases. The receptor was derived from a man between 40 and 70 years old with stage III lung adenocarcinoma. CDR3 protein: CASSEAAKGRGRQGYTF. Here is the DNA: TGTGCCAGCAGTGAAGCTGCTAAGGGCAGGGGTCGCCAAGGCTACACCTTC.